This entry concerns a single T cell receptor beta chain. Its target is not known. CDR1 and CDR2 from the germline V gene are SEHNR and FQNEAQ (reference sequence). V lost 5 bases to trimming and J lost 1 base; unmatched junction nucleotides: 3. The CDR3 totals 14 residues. The record originates from a study of cytomegalovirus exposure and HLA in healthy donors. Findings and limits, study-wide: V- and J-gene trimming of TCR beta was linked (in a later analysis) to a missense DCLRE1C variant.

Primers: 60 Vbeta forward and 13 Jbeta reverse. Method: immunoSEQ multiplex PCR; TCRdb's copy keeps in-frame clones and lacks some. The sample has approximately 200,000 clones, 79% seen once. The source material was PBMCs. This clonotype was sampled from a young woman in good health and CMV-seropositive. This rearrangement joins TRBV7-9 to TRBJ1-1; 8 bases map to TRBD1. The CDR3 protein is CASSDGQGNTEAFF. The CDR3 DNA reads TGTGCCAGCAGCGACGGACAGGGGAACACTGAAGCTTTCTTT.